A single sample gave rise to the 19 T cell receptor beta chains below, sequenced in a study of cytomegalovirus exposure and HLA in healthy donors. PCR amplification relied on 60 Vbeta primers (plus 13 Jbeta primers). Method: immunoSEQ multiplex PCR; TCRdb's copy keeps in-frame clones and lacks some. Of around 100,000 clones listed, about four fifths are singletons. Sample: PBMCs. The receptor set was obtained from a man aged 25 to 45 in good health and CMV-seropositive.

CDR3 loop: CASSQGLAGGAETQYF. The CDR3 DNA sequence: TGCGCCAGCAGCCAAGGACTAGCGGGGGGGGCCGAGACCCAGTACTTC. The rearrangement joins TRBV4-1 to TRBJ2-5, with 14 bases fitting TRBD2. The CDR3 runs 16 residues. Trimming cost V 1 base and J 5 bases; bases outside gene matches: 3. Germline V gives CDR1 MGHRA, CDR2 YSYEKL.

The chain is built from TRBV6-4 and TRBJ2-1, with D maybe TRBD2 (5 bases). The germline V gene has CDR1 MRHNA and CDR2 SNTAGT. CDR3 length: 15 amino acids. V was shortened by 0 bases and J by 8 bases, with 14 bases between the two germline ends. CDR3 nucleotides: TGTGCCAGCAGTGACTCCCACGAGGGTTTAGATGAGCAGTTCTTC. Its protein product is CASSDSHEGLDEQFF.

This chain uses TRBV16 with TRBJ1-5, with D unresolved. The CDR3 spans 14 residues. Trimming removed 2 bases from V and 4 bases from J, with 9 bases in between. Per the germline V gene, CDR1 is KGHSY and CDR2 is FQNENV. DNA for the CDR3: TGTGCCAGCAGCCAACCTTCAGGAAATCAGCCCCAGCATTTT. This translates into CASSQPSGNQPQHF. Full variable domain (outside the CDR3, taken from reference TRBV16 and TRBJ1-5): GEEVAQTPKHLVRGEGQKAKLYCAPIKGHSYVFWYQQVLKNEFKFLISFQNENVFDETGMPKERFSAKCLPNSPCSLEIQATKLEDSAVYFCASSQPSGNQPQHFGDGTRLSIL.

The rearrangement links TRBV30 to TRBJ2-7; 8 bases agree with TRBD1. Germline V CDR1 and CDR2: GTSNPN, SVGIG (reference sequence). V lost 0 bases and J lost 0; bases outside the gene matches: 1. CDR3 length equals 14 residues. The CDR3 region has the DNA TGTGCCTGGAGTGTCGGACAGGGCTCCTACGAGCAGTACTTC. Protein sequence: CAWSVGQGSYEQYF.

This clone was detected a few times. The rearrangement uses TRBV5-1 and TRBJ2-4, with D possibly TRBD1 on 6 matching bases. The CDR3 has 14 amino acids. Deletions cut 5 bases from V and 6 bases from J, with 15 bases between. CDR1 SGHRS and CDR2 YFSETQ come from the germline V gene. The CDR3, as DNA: TGCGCCAGCAGGGACAGCAGTGGACCAAACATTCAGTACTTC. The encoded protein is CASRDSSGPNIQYF.

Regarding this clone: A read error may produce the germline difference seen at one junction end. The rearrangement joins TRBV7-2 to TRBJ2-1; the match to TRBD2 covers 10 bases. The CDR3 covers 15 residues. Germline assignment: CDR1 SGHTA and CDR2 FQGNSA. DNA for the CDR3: TGTGCCAGCAGCACAACTAGCGGGACTTACAATGGGCAGTTCTTC. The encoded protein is CASSTTSGTYNGQFF.

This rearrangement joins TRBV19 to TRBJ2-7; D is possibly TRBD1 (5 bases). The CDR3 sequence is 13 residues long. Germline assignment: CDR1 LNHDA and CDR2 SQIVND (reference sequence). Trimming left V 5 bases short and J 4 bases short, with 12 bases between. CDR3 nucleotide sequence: TGTGCCAGTAGTCCCGGACAAAATTACGAGCAGTACGTC. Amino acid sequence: CASSPGQNYEQYV.

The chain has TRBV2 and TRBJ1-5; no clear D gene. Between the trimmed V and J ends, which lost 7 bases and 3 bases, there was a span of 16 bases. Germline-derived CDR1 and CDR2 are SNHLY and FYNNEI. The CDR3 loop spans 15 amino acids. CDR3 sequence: CASNARSLNNQPQHF. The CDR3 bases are TGTGCCAGCAATGCACGGTCTCTCAACAATCAGCCCCAGCATTTT. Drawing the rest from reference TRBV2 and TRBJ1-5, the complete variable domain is EPEVTQTPSHQVTQMGQEVILRCVPISNHLYFYWYRQILGQKVEFLVSFYNNEISEKSEIFDDQFSVERPDGSNFTLKIRSTKLEDSAMYFCASNARSLNNQPQHFGDGTRLSIL.

As DNA, the CDR3 is TGTGCCAGCAGCCGGGATTTAACCCCCGAGCAGTTCTTC. Translated: CASSRDLTPEQFF. The V call is TRBV5-5, the J call TRBJ2-1; D might be TRBD2 (5 bases). Per the germline V gene, CDR1 is SGHKS and CDR2 is YYEKEE (reference sequence). CDR3 length equals 13 residues. V was trimmed by 4 bases and J by 10 bases, leaving 15 bases between them.

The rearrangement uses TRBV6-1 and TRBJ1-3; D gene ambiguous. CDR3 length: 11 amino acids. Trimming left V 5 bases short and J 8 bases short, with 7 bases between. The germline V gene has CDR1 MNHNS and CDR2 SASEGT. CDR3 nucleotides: TGTGCCAGCAGTCCCCCGGACACCATATATTTT. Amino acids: CASSPPDTIYF.

The CDR3: CASKVASTKNIQYF. CDR3 in DNA: TGTGCCAGCAAGGTAGCATCGACCAAAAACATTCAGTACTTC. The chain carries TRBV2 and TRBJ2-4; no reliable D call. Trimming removed 7 bases from V and 2 bases from J, with 12 bases in between. This CDR3 spans 14 amino acids. Germline loops: CDR1 SNHLY, CDR2 FYNNEI.

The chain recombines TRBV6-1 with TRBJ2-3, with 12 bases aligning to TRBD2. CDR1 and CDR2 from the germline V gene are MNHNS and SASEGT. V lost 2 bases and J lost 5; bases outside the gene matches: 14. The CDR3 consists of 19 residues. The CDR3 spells CASSEIPLAGGAGEDTQYF. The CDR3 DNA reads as TGTGCCAGCAGTGAAATCCCGCTAGCGGGGGGGGCGGGTGAAGATACGCAGTATTTT.

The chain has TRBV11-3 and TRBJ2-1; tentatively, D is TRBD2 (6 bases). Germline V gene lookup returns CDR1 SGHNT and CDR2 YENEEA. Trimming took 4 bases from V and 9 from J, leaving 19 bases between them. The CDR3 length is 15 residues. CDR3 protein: CASSSPWTISSEQFF. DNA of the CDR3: TGTGCCAGCAGCTCTCCCTGGACTATATCCAGTGAGCAGTTCTTC.

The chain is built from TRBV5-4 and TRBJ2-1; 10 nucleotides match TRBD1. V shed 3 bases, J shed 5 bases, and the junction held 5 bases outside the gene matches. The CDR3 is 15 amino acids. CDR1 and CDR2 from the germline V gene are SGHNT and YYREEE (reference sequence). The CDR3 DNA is TGTGCCAGCAGCTCCAAGGACAGGGGGGACAATGAGCAGTTCTTC. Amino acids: CASSSKDRGDNEQFF.

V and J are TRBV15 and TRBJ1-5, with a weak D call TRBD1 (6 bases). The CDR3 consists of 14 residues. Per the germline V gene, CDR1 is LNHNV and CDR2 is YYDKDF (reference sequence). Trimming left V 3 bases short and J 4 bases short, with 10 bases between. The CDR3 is CATSSFQGNQPQHF. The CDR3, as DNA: TGTGCCACCAGCAGTTTTCAGGGGAATCAGCCCCAGCATTTT. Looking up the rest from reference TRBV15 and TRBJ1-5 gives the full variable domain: DAMVIQNPRYQVTQFGKPVTLSCSQTLNHNVMYWYQQKSSQAPKLLFHYYDKDFNNEADTPDNFQSRRPNTSFCFLDIRSPGLGDTAMYLCATSSFQGNQPQHFGDGTRLSIL.

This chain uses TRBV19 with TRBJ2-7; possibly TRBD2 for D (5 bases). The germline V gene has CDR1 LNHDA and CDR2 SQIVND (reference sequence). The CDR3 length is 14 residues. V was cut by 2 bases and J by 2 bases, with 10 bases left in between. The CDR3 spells CASSIRGFPYEQYF. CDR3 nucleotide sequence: TGTGCCAGTAGTATACGGGGATTTCCCTACGAGCAGTACTTC.

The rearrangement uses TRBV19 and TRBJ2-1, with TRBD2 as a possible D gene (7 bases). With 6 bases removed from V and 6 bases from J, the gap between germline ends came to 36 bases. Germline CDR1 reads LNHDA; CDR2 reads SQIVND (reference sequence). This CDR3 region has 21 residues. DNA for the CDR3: TGTGCCAGTAGGGACCTCCGGGGCAGGGGACTAAACGGGGCGATACTCAATGAGCAGTTCTTC. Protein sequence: CASRDLRGRGLNGAILNEQFF.

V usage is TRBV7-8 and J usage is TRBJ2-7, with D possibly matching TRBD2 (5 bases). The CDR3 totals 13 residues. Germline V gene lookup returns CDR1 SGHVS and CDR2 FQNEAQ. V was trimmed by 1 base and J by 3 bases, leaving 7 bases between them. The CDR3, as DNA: TGTGCCAGCAGCTTAGTGGGAGTCTACGAGCAGTACGTC. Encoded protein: CASSLVGVYEQYV.

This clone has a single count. The DNA for the CDR3 is TGTGCCAGCAGTAGGGGGACAGGGGGCGACTATGGCTACACCTTC. Translating gives CASSRGTGGDYGYTF. The chain carries TRBV7-9 and TRBJ1-2; 12 bases match TRBD1. This CDR3 is built from 15 residues. V lost 6 bases and J lost 3; bases outside the gene matches: 5. Germline lookup yields CDR1 SEHNR and CDR2 FQNEAQ (reference sequence).